A selection of T cell receptor beta chains follows, all from one sample in a study of early T cells in non-severe SARS-CoV-2 infection. TCRdb re-called the 5' RACE reads with MiXCR, one entry per CDR3 protein. The sample yields 15,000 to 20,000 distinct CDR3 sequences, about 4.8% seen once. The sample consisted of whole blood. These receptors came from an adult who was a healthcare worker with PCR-confirmed SARS-CoV-2 infection or an uninfected control (not recorded which). The CDR3 runs from the conserved cysteine through the conserved F or W. A D gene is named only where the DNA matches it firmly. The size of a clone is reported for some rows only, either as once, few or many, or as a class for expanded clones.

size	J	V	D	length	CDR3	DNA
many	TRBJ2-1	TRBV6-5	TRBD2	16	CASSYLSSGRRDEQFF	TGTGCCAGCAGTTACTTGTCTAGCGGGAGGAGGGATGAGCAGTTCTTC
many	TRBJ2-4	TRBV20-1	TRBD1	15	CSAPGQPIAKNIQYF	TGCAGTGCGCCGGGACAGCCAATAGCCAAAAACATTCAGTACTTC
many	TRBJ2-6	TRBV4-1	-	18	CASSQLGSQRSGANVLTF	TGCGCCAGCAGCCAACTGGGGTCCCAACGCTCTGGGGCCAACGTCCTGACTTTC
few	TRBJ2-1	TRBV5-1	TRBD2	17	CASSQGLAGGPSYEQFF	TGCGCCAGCAGCCAAGGACTAGCGGGAGGGCCTAGTTATGAGCAGTTCTTC
many	TRBJ2-3	TRBV12-3/TRBV12-4	-	12	CASSGLTDTQYF	TGTGCCAGCAGTGGACTCACAGATACGCAGTATTTT
many	TRBJ1-1	TRBV3-1	-	16	CASSQDSGGWYTEAFF	TGTGCCAGCAGCCAAGATAGCGGGGGCTGGTACACTGAAGCTTTCTTT
many	TRBJ2-7	TRBV11-2	TRBD1	16	CASSLVGWGQSYEQYF	TGTGCCAGCAGCTTAGTTGGGTGGGGACAGTCCTACGAGCAGTACTTC
many	TRBJ2-1	TRBV10-2	TRBD2	16	CASSEMGSGRSVEQFF	TGCGCCAGCAGTGAGATGGGTAGCGGGAGGTCGGTTGAGCAGTTCTTC
many	TRBJ2-4	TRBV1	-	14	CTSRRTPAKNIQYF	TGCACCAGCAGGAGAACGCCGGCCAAAAACATTCAGTACTTC
-	TRBJ1-1	TRBV6-2/TRBV6-3	-	13	CASQNWAGAEAFF	TGTGCCAGCCAAAACTGGGCAGGGGCGGAAGCTTTCTTT
medium-sized	TRBJ1-2	TRBV7-2	-	16	CASSPMYPGRGYGYTF	TGTGCCAGCAGCCCGATGTATCCGGGGAGGGGGTATGGCTACACCTTC